This T cell receptor (beta chain) was sequenced for a study of vaccination effects on CD4 cells after COVID-19. The study's findings and limits: Clones that were induced by infection or by vaccine showed marked contraction late after vaccination.

Using viral peptide pools, the ViraFEST assay grew out antigen-specific CD4+ T cells prior to sequencing. At the end of about 10 days of culture, CD4+ T cells were isolated. Vaccine recipients had no previous SARS-CoV-2 infection; their nucleocapsid antibodies were negative. The researchers cultured fewer than 2.5 million PBMC per well with about 10 IU/ml IL-2 and 9.5 to 10 ug/ml peptides. This clone was counted a few times. What it binds is not known. The V segment lost 3 bases and the J segment 7 bases; nucleotides outside the gene matches: 12. The CDR3 covers 16 residues. CDR1 is KGHDR, CDR2 SFDVKD, per germline. Data came from immunoSEQ multiplex PCR; TCRdb stores just in-frame clones and leaves some out. Of about 63,000 clones detected, about 80% appear once; the ten largest clones hold about 3.7%.

The material sequenced was CD4+ T cells from PBMCs cultured with HCoV-OC43 spike peptides, taken before COVID-19 vaccination. Subset in this sample: HCoV-OC43 spike overlapping peptide pool stimulation. The V call is TRBV24-1, the J call TRBJ1-2; TRBD1 matches 8 bases. This TCR came from a human donor who received a COVID-19 vaccine. The CDR3 DNA sequence: TGTGCCACCAGTGATCCCGGACAGGGCGGGCGAGGTGGCTACACCTTC. The encoded protein is CATSDPGQGGRGGYTF.